Listed here are 9 T cell receptor beta chains from one sample, sequenced in a study of T cells in Graves' hyperthyroidism and ophthalmopathy. RNA transcripts gave rise to amplified TCR beta CDR3 regions. The HTBI primer set drove a first-round RT-PCR of the TCR CDR3. TCRdb re-called the multiplex PCR reads with MiXCR, one entry per CDR3 protein. The sample contains a few hundred thousand distinct CDR3 sequences, approximately 16% of which appear only once. The sequenced sample consisted of blood. The origin of the receptors is a man aged 40-49 years with Graves' hyperthyroidism.

This sequence joins TRBV18 and TRBJ2-7; 8 positions agree with TRBD1. This CDR3 has 16 residues. The germline V gene has CDR1 KGHSH and CDR2 LQKENI. Trimming took 3 bases from V and 5 from J; bases not matched to a gene: 12. The CDR3 protein is CASSPPSPGQGNEQYF. The CDR3, as DNA: TGTGCCAGCTCACCTCCATCCCCCGGACAGGGCAACGAGCAGTACTTC.

The genes are TRBV19 and TRBJ2-3; TRBD2 matches at 13 bases. The germline gives CDR1 LNHDA, CDR2 SQIVND (reference sequence). V was pared by 8 bases and J by 0 bases, with 8 bases of the junction left unmatched. The CDR3 has 17 amino acids. CDR3 protein: CASSGGLAGASTDTQYF. The CDR3 coding sequence is TGTGCCAGTTCCGGTGGACTAGCGGGGGCTAGCACAGATACGCAGTATTTT.

This clonotype was detected only a few times. The rearrangement joins TRBV19 to TRBJ1-1; D may be TRBD1 (5 bases). CDR1 and CDR2 (germline): LNHDA, SQIVND (reference sequence). CDR3 size: 13 residues. The germline V and J ends were trimmed by 1 base and 11 bases, with 14 bases remaining between them. The CDR3 is CASSIGEGLRAFF. Here the CDR3 DNA reads TGTGCCAGTAGTATAGGCGAGGGGCTGCGGGCTTTCTTT.

This clonotype was observed once. The rearrangement links TRBV11-3 to TRBJ2-3; maybe TRBD2 (6 bases). V lost 0 bases to trimming and J lost 3 bases, with 10 bases between them. The CDR3 is made up of 15 amino acids. Germline assignment: CDR1 SGHNT and CDR2 YENEEA. The CDR3 loop is CASSLDRDSTDTQYF. CDR3 DNA: TGTGCCAGCAGCTTAGATCGGGACTCAACAGATACGCAGTATTTT.

The table lists this clonotype with many counts. In DNA form, the CDR3 reads TGTGCCAGCAGTGAAGCGCCCCAGCAATACTATGGCTACACCTTC. It specifies CASSEAPQQYYGYTF. This rearrangement joins TRBV2 to TRBJ1-2; D gene unclear. The germline V gene has CDR1 SNHLY and CDR2 FYNNEI. There are 15 residues in the CDR3. With 0 bases removed from V and 3 bases from J, the gap between germline ends came to 11 bases. Drawing the rest from reference TRBV2 and TRBJ1-2, the complete variable domain is EPEVTQTPSHQVTQMGQEVILRCVPISNHLYFYWYRQILGQKVEFLVSFYNNEISEKSEIFDDQFSVERPDGSNFTLKIRSTKLEDSAMYFCASSEAPQQYYGYTFGSGTRLTVV.

This clonotype has more than one count but fewer than ten. V is TRBV29-1 and J is TRBJ2-3; D is unclear. This CDR3 is 11 amino acids long. Trimming cost V 6 bases and J 4 bases, with 8 bases left between them. CDR1 and CDR2 (germline): SQVTM, ANQGSEA. CDR3 sequence reads: CSVPRADTQYF. The CDR3 bases are TGCAGCGTCCCCCGTGCAGATACGCAGTATTTT.

J is TRBJ1-4 and V is TRBV15, with a possible D match to TRBD1 (5 bases). Between the trimmed V and J ends, which lost 4 bases and 10 bases, there was a span of 19 bases. Per the germline V gene, CDR1 is LNHNV and CDR2 is YYDKDF (reference sequence). The CDR3 is made up of 15 amino acids. The CDR3 coding sequence is TGTGCCACCAGCATTATAACGGGGGGGTCTGGAAAACTGTTTTTT. Protein product: CATSIITGGSGKLFF. Based on the CDR3 plus reference TRBV15 and TRBJ1-4, the full variable domain is DAMVIQNPRYQVTQFGKPVTLSCSQTLNHNVMYWYQQKSSQAPKLLFHYYDKDFNNEADTPDNFQSRRPNTSFCFLDIRSPGLGDTAMYLCATSIITGGSGKLFFGSGTQLSVL.

This clonotype was observed at least ten times. The chain uses TRBV18 and TRBJ2-1, with TRBD2 identical over 8 bases. Germline loops: CDR1 KGHSH, CDR2 LQKENI. V lost 1 base to trimming and J lost 7 bases; unmatched junction nucleotides: 6. The CDR3 sequence is 15 residues long. The CDR3 nucleotides read TGTGCCAGCTCACCACAAGGCGGGGGGAGGAATGAGCAGTTCTTC. The encoded protein is CASSPQGGGRNEQFF.

In this sample, this clonotype turned up a few times. The chain couples TRBV12-3 or TRBV12-4 to TRBJ1-2, with a weak D call TRBD1 (5 bases). The CDR3 has 15 amino acids. Deletions cut 3 bases from V and 5 bases from J, with 16 bases between. The CDR3 region is CASSFTGTRGYGYTF. DNA of the CDR3: TGTGCCAGCAGTTTCACCGGGACTAGAGGGTATGGCTACACCTTC.